This TCR beta chain came from a study of T cell responses to AZD1222 COVID-19 vaccine. Points from the study as a whole: White British ancestry dominated among donors, who included more females, and clonal diversity was possibly underestimated.

Some clones are missing from TCRdb's copy, which holds only in-frame ones; the method was immunoSEQ multiplex PCR. The table has about 160,000 clones, about 91% seen once. CDR1 and CDR2 from the germline V gene are SGHNT and YENEEA. Trimming removed 6 bases from V and 4 bases from J, with 17 bases in between. The CDR3 is 15 amino acids. About this clone itself: Its antigen remains unknown.

The sequence derives from an adult in good health. The sample here was peripheral blood, taken on day 0 of AZD1222 vaccination. The chain employs TRBV11-3 and TRBJ2-3; possibly TRBD2 for D (6 bases). CDR3 residues: CASSGGSTKSDTQYF. In nucleotides, the CDR3 is TGTGCCAGCAGTGGGGGGAGCACGAAATCAGATACGCAGTATTTT.